This T cell receptor beta chain was documented in a study of OX40 agonist ivuxolimab in advanced cancers. As for the study in general: Partial responses were observed in three patients, of whom one had hepatocellular carcinoma and two had cutaneous melanoma.

To note about this clone: Its specificity is unknown.

Points from the study as a whole: More expanded clones were seen, on average, in CD8+ T cells than in CD4+. The antigens recognized by the expanded peripheral T cells, that is their antigen specificity, were not determined.

CDR3 length equals 14 residues. From germline, CDR1 is SEHNR and CDR2 FQNEAQ (reference sequence). V lost 5 bases to trimming and J lost 5 bases, with 15 bases between them. Produced via immunoSEQ multiplex PCR; TCRdb's table is partial and in-frame only. Of roughly 42,000 clones listed, 85% to 95% are singletons. The chain recombines TRBV7-9 with TRBJ2-5; D unclear. The sequences come from CD4+ or CD8+ T cells sorted from blood, collected in a trial of the OX40 agonist ivuxolimab. The TCR originated in an adult with an advanced solid tumor such as melanoma, head and neck, liver or kidney cancer. For the CDR3, the DNA is TGTGCCAGCAGCCAGGTGGGTCTGGAGGAGACCCAGTACTTC. This encodes CASSQVGLEETQYF.